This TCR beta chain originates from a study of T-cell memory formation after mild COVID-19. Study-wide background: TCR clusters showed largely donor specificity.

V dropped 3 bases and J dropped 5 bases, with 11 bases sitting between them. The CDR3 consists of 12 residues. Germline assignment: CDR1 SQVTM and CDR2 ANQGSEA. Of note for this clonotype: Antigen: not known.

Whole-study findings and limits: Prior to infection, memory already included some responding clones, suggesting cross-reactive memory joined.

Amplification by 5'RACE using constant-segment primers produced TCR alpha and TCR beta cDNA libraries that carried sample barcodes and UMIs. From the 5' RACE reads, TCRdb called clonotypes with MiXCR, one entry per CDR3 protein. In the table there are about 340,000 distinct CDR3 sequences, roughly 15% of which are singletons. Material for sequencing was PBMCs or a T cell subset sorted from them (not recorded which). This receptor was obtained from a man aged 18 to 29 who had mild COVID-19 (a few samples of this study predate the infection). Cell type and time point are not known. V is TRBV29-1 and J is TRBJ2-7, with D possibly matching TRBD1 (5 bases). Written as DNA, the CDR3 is TGCAGCGTTGACCTAGGGGTGGACGAGCAGTACTTC. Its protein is CSVDLGVDEQYF.